This T cell receptor (beta chain) was sequenced in a study of CD8+CD57+ T cells in acquired aplastic anemia. The wider study: The DNA of sorted CD4+ and CD8+ cells averaged roughly 3.2 ug.

Genomic DNA provided the template from which TCR beta VDJ and CDR3 profiles were obtained. From the reads, TCRdb called clonotypes with MiXCR, one entry per CDR3 protein. The table lists roughly 300,000 distinct CDR3 sequences, approximately 57% of them singletons. Whole-study results and caveats: Patients were compared with controls for CD8+ Simpson's diversity, and no significant difference emerged. Overlapping CD8+ CDR3 repertoires of patients and controls contained roughly 27 shared sequences.

This clonotype occurred many times. The antigen remains unidentified. Germline V gene lookup returns CDR1 SGHDT and CDR2 YYEEEE. The CDR3 is made up of 15 amino acids. V lost 1 base and J lost 3, with 11 bases in between. The chain carries TRBV5-6 and TRBJ1-5; D unclear. Sequences were obtained from sorted CD4+, CD8+, or CD8+CD57+ T cells (not recorded which) from PBMCs. The clonotype originates from a human donor with severe aplastic anemia or a healthy control (not recorded which). The CDR3 region has the DNA TGTGCCAGCAGCTTGTTTCGTACTGTCAATCAGCCCCAGCATTTT. This gives the protein CASSLFRTVNQPQHF.